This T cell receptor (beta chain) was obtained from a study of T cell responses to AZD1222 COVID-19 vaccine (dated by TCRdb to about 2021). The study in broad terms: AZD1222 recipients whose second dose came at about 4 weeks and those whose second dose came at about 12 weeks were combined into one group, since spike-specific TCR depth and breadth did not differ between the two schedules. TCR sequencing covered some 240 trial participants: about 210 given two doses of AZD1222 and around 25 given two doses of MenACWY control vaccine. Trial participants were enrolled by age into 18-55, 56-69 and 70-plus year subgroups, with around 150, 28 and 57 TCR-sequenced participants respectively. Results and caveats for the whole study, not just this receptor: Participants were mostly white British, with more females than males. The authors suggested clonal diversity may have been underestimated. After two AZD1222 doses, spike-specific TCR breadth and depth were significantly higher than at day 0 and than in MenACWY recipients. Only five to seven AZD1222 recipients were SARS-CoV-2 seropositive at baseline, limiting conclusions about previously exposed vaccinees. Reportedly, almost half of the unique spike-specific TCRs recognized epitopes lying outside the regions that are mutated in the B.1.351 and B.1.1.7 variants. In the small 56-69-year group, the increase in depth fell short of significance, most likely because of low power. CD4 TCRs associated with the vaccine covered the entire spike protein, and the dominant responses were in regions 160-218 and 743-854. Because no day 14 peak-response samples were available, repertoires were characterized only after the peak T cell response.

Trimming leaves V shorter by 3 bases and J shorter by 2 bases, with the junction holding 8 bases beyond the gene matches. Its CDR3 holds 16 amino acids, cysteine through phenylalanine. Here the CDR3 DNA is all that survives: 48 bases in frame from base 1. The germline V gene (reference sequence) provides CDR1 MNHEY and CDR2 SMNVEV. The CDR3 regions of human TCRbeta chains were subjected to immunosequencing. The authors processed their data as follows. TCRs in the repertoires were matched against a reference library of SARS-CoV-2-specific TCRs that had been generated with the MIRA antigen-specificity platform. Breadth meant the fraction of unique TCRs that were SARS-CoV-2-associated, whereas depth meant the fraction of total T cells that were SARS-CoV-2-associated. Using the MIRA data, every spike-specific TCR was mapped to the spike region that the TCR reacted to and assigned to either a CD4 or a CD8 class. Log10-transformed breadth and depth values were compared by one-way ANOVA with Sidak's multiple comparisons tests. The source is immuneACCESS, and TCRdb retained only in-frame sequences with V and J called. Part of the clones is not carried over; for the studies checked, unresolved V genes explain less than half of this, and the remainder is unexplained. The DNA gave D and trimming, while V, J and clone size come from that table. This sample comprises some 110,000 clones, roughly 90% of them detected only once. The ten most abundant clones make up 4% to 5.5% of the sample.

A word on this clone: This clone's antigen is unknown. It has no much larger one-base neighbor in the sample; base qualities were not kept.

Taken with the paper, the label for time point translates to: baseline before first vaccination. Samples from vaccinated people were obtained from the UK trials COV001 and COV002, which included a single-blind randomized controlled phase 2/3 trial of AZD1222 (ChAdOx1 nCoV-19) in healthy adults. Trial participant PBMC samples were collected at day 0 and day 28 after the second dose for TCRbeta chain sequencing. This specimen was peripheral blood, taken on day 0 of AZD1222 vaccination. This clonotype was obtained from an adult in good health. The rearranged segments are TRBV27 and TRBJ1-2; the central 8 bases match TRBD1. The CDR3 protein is CASSFLPAGGNYGYTF. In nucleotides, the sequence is TGTGCCAGCAGTTTCCTACCGGCAGGGGGCAACTATGGCTACACCTTC.